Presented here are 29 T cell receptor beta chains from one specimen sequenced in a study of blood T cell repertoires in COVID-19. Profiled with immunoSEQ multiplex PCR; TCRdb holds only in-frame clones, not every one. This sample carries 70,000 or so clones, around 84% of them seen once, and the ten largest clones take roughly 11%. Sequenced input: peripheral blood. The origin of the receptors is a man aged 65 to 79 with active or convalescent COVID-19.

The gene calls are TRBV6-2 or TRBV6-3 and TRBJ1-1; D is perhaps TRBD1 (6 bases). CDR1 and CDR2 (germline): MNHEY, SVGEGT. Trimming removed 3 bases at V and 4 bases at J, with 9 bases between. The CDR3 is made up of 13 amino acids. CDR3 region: CASSYGGTTEAFF. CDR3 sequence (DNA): TGTGCCAGCAGTTATGGGGGCACCACTGAAGCTTTCTTT.

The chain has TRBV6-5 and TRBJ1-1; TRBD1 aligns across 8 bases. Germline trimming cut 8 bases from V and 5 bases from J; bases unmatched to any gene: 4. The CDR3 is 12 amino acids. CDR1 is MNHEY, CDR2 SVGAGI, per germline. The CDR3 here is CASRRQGTEAFF. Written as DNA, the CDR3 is TGTGCCAGCCGGAGACAGGGGACTGAAGCTTTCTTT.

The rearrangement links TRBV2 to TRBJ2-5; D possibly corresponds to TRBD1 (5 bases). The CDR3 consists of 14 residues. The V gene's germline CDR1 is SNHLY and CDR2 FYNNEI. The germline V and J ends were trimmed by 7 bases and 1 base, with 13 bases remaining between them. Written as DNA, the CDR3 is TGTGCCAGCATGGTGGGGCTACCCCAAGAGACCCAGTACTTC. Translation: CASMVGLPQETQYF.

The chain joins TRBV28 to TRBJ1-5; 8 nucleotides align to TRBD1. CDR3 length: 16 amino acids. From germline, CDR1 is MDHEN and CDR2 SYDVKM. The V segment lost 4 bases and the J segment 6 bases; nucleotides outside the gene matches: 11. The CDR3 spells CASSSPGAGGLQPQHF. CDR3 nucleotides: TGTGCCAGCAGTTCCCCTGGGGCAGGGGGCCTTCAGCCCCAGCATTTT.

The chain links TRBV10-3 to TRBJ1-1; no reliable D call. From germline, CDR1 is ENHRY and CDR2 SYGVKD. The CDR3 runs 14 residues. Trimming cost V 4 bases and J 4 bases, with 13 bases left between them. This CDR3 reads CAISGYQEGTEAFF. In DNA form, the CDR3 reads TGTGCCATCAGTGGATACCAGGAGGGCACTGAAGCTTTCTTT.

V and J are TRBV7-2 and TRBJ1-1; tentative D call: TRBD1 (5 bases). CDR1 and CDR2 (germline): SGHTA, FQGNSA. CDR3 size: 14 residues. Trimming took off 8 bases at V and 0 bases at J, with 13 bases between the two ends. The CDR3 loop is CASLSTVLNTEAFF. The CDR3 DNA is TGTGCCAGCCTTTCGACAGTCTTGAACACTGAAGCTTTCTTT.

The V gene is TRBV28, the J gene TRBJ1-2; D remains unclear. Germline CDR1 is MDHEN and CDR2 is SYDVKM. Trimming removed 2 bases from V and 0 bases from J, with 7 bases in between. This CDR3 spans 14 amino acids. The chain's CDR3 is CASSLELANYGYTF. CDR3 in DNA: TGTGCCAGCAGTTTAGAATTAGCTAACTATGGCTACACCTTC.

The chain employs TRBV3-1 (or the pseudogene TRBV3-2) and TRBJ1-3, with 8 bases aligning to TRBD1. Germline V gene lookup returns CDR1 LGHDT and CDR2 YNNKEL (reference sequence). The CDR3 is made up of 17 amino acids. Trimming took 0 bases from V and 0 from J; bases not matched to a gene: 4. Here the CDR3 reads CASSQDRDRNSGNTIYF. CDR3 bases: TGTGCCAGCAGCCAAGATAGGGACAGGAACTCTGGAAACACCATATATTTT.

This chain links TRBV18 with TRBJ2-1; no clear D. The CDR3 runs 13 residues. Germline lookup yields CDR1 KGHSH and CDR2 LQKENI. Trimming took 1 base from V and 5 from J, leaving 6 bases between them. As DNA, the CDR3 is TGTGCCAGCTCACCACGGGCGAACAATGAGCAGTTCTTC. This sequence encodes CASSPRANNEQFF.

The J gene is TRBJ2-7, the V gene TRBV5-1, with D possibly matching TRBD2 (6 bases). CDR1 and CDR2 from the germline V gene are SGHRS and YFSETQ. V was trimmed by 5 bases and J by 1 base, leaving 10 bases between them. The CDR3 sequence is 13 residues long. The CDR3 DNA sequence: TGCGCCAGCAGGTGGGGGGAGTCCTACGAGCAGTACTTC. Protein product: CASRWGESYEQYF.

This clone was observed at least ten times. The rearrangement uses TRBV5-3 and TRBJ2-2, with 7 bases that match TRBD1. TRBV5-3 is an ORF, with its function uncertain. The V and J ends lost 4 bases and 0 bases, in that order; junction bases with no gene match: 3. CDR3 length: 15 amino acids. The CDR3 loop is CARSPDRANTGELFF. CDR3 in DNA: TGTGCCAGAAGCCCCGACAGGGCGAACACCGGGGAGCTGTTTTTT.

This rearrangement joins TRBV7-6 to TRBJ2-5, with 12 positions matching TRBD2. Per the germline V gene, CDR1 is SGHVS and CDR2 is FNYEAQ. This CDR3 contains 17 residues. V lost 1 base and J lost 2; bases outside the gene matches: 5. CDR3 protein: CASSLGLAGGPQETQYF. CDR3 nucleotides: TGTGCCAGCAGCTTAGGTCTAGCGGGAGGGCCGCAAGAGACCCAGTACTTC. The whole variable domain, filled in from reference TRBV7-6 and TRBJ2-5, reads GAGVSQSPRYKVTKRGQDVALRCDPISGHVSLYWYRQALGQGPEFLTYFNYEAQQDKSGLPNDRFSAERPEGSISTLTIQRTEQRDSAMYRCASSLGLAGGPQETQYFGPGTRLLVL.

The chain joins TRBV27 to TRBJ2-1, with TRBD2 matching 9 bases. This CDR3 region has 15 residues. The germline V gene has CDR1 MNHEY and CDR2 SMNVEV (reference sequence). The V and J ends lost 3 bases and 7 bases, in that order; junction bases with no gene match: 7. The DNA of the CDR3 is TGTGCCAGCAGTTTGGGCGGGAGGGCGTGGAATGAGCAGTTCTTC. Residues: CASSLGGRAWNEQFF.

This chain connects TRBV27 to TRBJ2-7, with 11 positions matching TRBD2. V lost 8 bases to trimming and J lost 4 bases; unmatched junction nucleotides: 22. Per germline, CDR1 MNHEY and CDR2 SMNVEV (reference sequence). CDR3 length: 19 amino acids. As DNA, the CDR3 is TGTGCCAGCTCCCCGATGAAGGCTAGCGGGAGGTGGGTAAGGTACGAGCAGTACTTC. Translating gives CASSPMKASGRWVRYEQYF.

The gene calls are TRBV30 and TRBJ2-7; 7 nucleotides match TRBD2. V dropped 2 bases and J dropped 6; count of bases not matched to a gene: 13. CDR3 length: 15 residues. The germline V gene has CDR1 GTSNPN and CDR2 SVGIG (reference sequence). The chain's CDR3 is CAWSPSGILWAEQYF. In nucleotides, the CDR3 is TGTGCCTGGAGTCCCAGCGGGATTCTGTGGGCCGAGCAGTACTTC.

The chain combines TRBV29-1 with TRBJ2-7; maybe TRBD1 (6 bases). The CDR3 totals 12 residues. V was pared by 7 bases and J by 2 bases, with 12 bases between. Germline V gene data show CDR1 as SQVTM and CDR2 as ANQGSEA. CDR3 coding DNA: TGCAGCGCCCTGGGGGCTACCTACGAGCAGTACTTC. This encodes CSALGATYEQYF.

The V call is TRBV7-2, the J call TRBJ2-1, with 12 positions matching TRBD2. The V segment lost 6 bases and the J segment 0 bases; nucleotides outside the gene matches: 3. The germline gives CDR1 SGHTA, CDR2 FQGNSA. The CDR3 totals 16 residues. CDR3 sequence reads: CASSRTSGISYNEQFF. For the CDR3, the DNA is TGTGCCAGCAGTCGGACTAGCGGGATCTCCTACAATGAGCAGTTCTTC.

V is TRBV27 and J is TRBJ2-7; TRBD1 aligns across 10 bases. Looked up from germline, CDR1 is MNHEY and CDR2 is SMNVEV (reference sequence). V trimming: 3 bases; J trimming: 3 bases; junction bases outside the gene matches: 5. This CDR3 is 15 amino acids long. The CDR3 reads CASSFRDRGYYEQYF. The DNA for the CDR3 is TGTGCCAGCAGTTTTCGGGACAGGGGATACTACGAGCAGTACTTC.

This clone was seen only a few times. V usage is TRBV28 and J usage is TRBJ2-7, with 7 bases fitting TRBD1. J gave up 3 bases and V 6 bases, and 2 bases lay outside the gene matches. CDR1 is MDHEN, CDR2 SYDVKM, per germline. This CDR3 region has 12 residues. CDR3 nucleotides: TGTGCCAGCAGGGGGACAGTCTACGAGCAGTACTTC. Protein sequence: CASRGTVYEQYF.

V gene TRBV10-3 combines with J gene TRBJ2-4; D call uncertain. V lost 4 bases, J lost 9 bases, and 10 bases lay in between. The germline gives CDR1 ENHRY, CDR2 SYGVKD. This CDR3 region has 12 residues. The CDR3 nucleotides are TGTGCCATCAGTGTGGAACGAGGCATTCAGTACTTC. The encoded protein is CAISVERGIQYF.

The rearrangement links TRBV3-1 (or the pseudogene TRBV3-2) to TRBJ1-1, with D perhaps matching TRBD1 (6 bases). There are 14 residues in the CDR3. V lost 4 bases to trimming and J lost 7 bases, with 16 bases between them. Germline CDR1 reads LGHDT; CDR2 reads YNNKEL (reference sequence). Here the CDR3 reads CASSLRTVSGEAFF. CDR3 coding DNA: TGTGCCAGCAGCCTCCGGACAGTGTCGGGTGAAGCTTTCTTT.

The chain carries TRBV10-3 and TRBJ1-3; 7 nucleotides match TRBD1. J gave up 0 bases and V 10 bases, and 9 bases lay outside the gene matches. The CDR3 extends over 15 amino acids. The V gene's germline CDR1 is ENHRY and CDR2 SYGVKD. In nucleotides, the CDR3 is TGTGCCACCGGACAGGCGATAAACTCTGGAAACACCATATATTTT. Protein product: CATGQAINSGNTIYF.

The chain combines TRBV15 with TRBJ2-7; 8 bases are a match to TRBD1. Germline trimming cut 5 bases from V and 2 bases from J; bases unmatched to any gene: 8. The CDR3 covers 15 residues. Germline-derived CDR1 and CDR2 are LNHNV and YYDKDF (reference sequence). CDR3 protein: CATSGQTGAPYEQYF. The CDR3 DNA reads TGTGCCACCAGCGGACAGACAGGGGCCCCCTACGAGCAGTACTTC.

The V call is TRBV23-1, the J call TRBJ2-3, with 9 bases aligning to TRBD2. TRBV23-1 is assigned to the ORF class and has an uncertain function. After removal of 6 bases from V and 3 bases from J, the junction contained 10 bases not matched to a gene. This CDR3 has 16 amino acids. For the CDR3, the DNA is TGCGCCAGCAGCTCCGGAGCGGGAGGTTTAACAGATACGCAGTATTTT. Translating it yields CASSSGAGGLTDTQYF.

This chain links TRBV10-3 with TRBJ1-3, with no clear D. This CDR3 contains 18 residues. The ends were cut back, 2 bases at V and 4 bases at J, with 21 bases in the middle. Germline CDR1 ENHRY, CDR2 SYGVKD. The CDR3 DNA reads TGTGCCATCAGTGAGGGCAGCCAACGACGCGGCGTGGGAAACACCATATATTTT. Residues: CAISEGSQRRGVGNTIYF.

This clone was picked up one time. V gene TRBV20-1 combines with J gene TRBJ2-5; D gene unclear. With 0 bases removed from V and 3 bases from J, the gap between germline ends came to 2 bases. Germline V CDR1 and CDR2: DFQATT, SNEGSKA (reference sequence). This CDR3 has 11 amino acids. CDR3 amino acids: CSARDEETQYF. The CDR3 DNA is TGCAGTGCTAGAGACGAAGAGACCCAGTACTTC.

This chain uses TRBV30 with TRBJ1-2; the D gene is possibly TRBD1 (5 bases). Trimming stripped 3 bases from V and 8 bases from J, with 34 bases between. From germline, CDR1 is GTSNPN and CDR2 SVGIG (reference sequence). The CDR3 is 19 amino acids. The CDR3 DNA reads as TGTGCCTGGAGAAGGGGCTCCAGGCAGACTGCCTCGCTTTCCGGGGGCTACACCTTC. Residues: CAWRRGSRQTASLSGGYTF.

The CDR3 protein is CASTLIGGAGELFF. Written as DNA, the CDR3 is TGTGCCAGCACCCTAATAGGGGGAGCCGGGGAGCTGTTTTTT. The chain is built from TRBV7-9 and TRBJ2-2, with D possibly matching TRBD1 (6 bases). The CDR3 has 14 residues. Trimming removed 7 bases at V and 6 bases at J, with 15 bases between. The germline gives CDR1 SEHNR, CDR2 FQNEAQ (reference sequence).

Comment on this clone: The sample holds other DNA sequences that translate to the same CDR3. The CDR3 DNA reads TGTGCCAGCTCCCCGGGGTACCAAGAGACCCAGTACTTC. The encoded protein is CASSPGYQETQYF. The gene calls are TRBV18 and TRBJ2-5, with a possible D match to TRBD2 (5 bases). V was cut by 6 bases and J by 0 bases, with 8 bases left in between. CDR1 KGHSH and CDR2 LQKENI come from the germline V gene. The CDR3 has 13 residues.